These 17 T cell receptor beta chains originate from one sample sequenced in a study of cytomegalovirus exposure and HLA in healthy donors. The PCR ran on 60 Vbeta and 13 Jbeta primers. Clones were sequenced by immunoSEQ multiplex PCR, and TCRdb holds only the in-frame ones, with some missing. This sample yields 140,000 to 150,000 clones, of which over 60% are seen a single time; over 2% belongs to the top ten. Sequenced material: PBMCs. The receptors come from a man aged 35-49 years in good health and CMV-seronegative.

The chain employs TRBV27 and TRBJ2-1; weak D call: TRBD2 (6 bases). Trimming stripped 2 bases from V and 9 bases from J, with 17 bases between. Germline V gives CDR1 MNHEY, CDR2 SMNVEV (reference sequence). The CDR3 spans 15 residues. The CDR3 sequence: CASSLVLGRLGEQFF. CDR3 nucleotide sequence: TGTGCCAGCAGTTTAGTTCTGGGGAGGTTAGGTGAGCAGTTCTTC.

This sequence joins TRBV2 and TRBJ2-1; 12 bases are a match to TRBD2. CDR1 is SNHLY, CDR2 FYNNEI, per germline. This CDR3 is 14 amino acids long. V was clipped by 7 bases and J by 15 bases; unmatched bases: 13. The CDR3 sequence: CASIRLAGGHGPFF. CDR3 DNA sequence: TGTGCCAGCATTCGGCTAGCGGGAGGGCATGGCCCGTTCTTC.

The gene calls are TRBV6-4 and TRBJ2-1; perhaps TRBD2 as D (6 bases). There are 13 residues in the CDR3. V gave up 5 bases and J gave up 6 bases, with 11 bases separating them. Germline V CDR1 and CDR2: MRHNA, SNTAGT. The CDR3 DNA is TGTGCCAGCAGTCCCGGGGGAGTCAATGAGCAGTTCTTC. This encodes CASSPGGVNEQFF.

The chain recombines TRBV19 with TRBJ1-2; possible D gene TRBD1, 5 bases. CDR3 length equals 13 residues. CDR1 is LNHDA and CDR2 is SQIVND in the germline V gene (reference sequence). V dropped 3 bases and J dropped 2 bases, with 7 bases sitting between them. CDR3 amino acids: CASSIPGNYGYTF. CDR3 coding DNA: TGTGCCAGTAGTATTCCAGGGAACTATGGCTACACCTTC.

This clone was seen only a few times. The chain carries TRBV5-1 and TRBJ2-2; D is possibly TRBD2 (6 bases). Deletions cut 6 bases from V and 6 bases from J, with 15 bases between. Germline V gene data show CDR1 as SGHRS and CDR2 as YFSETQ. The CDR3 spans 14 residues. The CDR3 DNA sequence: TGCGCCAGCACTAGCGTGGGGGGTGCCGGGGAGCTGTTTTTT. Residues: CASTSVGGAGELFF.

For the CDR3, the DNA is TGCGCCAGCAGCGCGGGAGGAGAGACCCAGTACTTC. Translation: CASSAGGETQYF. V gene TRBV4-1 combines with J gene TRBJ2-5, with 8 positions matching TRBD2. This CDR3 has 12 amino acids. CDR1 is MGHRA and CDR2 is YSYEKL in the germline V gene. The trim removed 5 bases at V and 4 bases at J, leaving 0 bases unmatched.

This clone was counted only a few times. The V call is TRBV9, the J call TRBJ1-3, with 9 bases that match TRBD1. Germline lookup yields CDR1 SGDLS and CDR2 YYNGEE. The CDR3 has 20 amino acids. V trimming: 0 bases; J trimming: 0 bases; junction bases outside the gene matches: 13. The CDR3 DNA is TGTGCCAGCAGCGTAGATCCGGGACAGGGCCCATTAAGCTCTGGAAACACCATATATTTT. Translated, it gives CASSVDPGQGPLSSGNTIYF.

This rearrangement joins TRBV2 to TRBJ1-5; D unresolved. V was trimmed by 6 bases and J by 1 base, leaving 10 bases between them. The germline V gene encodes CDR1 SNHLY and CDR2 FYNNEI. This CDR3 spans 14 amino acids. DNA of the CDR3: TGTGCCAGCAGCTGGAGGGCGAGCAATCAGCCCCAGCATTTT. Translating it yields CASSWRASNQPQHF.

This clone was observed a single time. The chain employs TRBV15 and TRBJ1-5, with D possibly matching TRBD1 (5 bases). V was cut by 5 bases and J by 2 bases, with 10 bases left in between. The CDR3 length is 14 residues. Germline lookup yields CDR1 LNHNV and CDR2 YYDKDF (reference sequence). The CDR3 protein is CATSDGGGNQPQHF. CDR3 nucleotide sequence: TGTGCCACCAGCGACGGGGGTGGCAATCAGCCCCAGCATTTT.

This clone was counted once. The genes are TRBV9 and TRBJ2-1, with 10 bases that match TRBD2. Germline lookup yields CDR1 SGDLS and CDR2 YYNGEE. This CDR3 is built from 17 residues. J was trimmed by 0 bases and V by 4 bases; bases with no gene match: 7. CDR3 nucleotide sequence: TGTGCCAGCAGCCCACGGACTAGCGGCATCTCCTACAATGAGCAGTTCTTC. Encoded protein: CASSPRTSGISYNEQFF.

The sample holds a few counts of this clone. One end of the junction does not line up with germline, which may come from a read error. The V call is TRBV6-1, the J call TRBJ1-5; 9 bases agree with TRBD1. The CDR3 has 15 amino acids. Germline-derived CDR1 and CDR2 are MNHNS and SASEGT. The CDR3 reads CASSEGGTGFQPQNF. Here the CDR3 DNA reads TGTGCCAGCAGTGAAGGGGGGACAGGGTTTCAGCCCCAGAATTTT.

V gene TRBV7-2 combines with J gene TRBJ2-7; the D gene is possibly TRBD2 (6 bases). The CDR3 is made up of 14 amino acids. The V gene lost 5 bases and the J gene lost 2 bases, with 13 bases spanning the gap. Per germline, CDR1 SGHTA and CDR2 FQGNSA. The DNA of the CDR3 is TGTGCCAGCAGCCGGGGGACCCAACCCTACGAGCAGTACTTC. Translated, it gives CASSRGTQPYEQYF.

The rearrangement joins TRBV11-2 to TRBJ2-3; D perhaps matches TRBD2 (6 bases). This CDR3 is built from 13 residues. Trimming removed 7 bases from V and 8 bases from J, with 16 bases in between. Germline V gene lookup returns CDR1 SGHAT and CDR2 FQNNGV. CDR3 amino acids: CASTIPGEGTQYF. The DNA for the CDR3 is TGTGCCAGCACCATTCCGGGGGAAGGTACGCAGTATTTT.

The chain recombines TRBV5-1 with TRBJ1-2; 9 nucleotides line up with TRBD1. Looked up from germline, CDR1 is SGHRS and CDR2 is YFSETQ. Trimming took 4 bases from V and 2 from J; bases not matched to a gene: 6. The CDR3 totals 15 residues. The chain's CDR3 is CASSQGDRVNYGYTF. In DNA form, the CDR3 reads TGCGCCAGCAGCCAAGGGGACAGGGTAAACTATGGCTACACCTTC.

This chain links TRBV7-9 with TRBJ2-5, with D uncertain. In germline, CDR1 is SEHNR, CDR2 FQNEAQ (reference sequence). V was pared by 4 bases and J by 5 bases, with 14 bases between. The CDR3 has 14 residues. As DNA, the CDR3 is TGTGCCAGCAGCTCCTCGACTTTGGCGGAGACCCAGTACTTC. Translation: CASSSSTLAETQYF. The full variable domain, completed using reference TRBV7-9 and TRBJ2-5, is DTGVSQNPRHKITKRGQNVTFRCDPISEHNRLYWYRQTLGQGPEFLTYFQNEAQLEKSRLLSDRFSAERPKGSFSTLEIQRTEQGDSAMYLCASSSSTLAETQYFGPGTRLLVL.

This clone was observed a few times. Different DNA sequences within this sample yield the same CDR3. The chain carries TRBV19 and TRBJ1-1; 9 positions agree with TRBD1. The CDR3 loop spans 14 amino acids. J lost 2 bases, V lost 6 bases, and 4 bases had no gene match. Per germline, CDR1 LNHDA and CDR2 SQIVND (reference sequence). The CDR3 region has the DNA TGTGCCAGTAGCCCGGGACAGGGCAACACTGAAGCTTTCTTT. Translating gives CASSPGQGNTEAFF.

The chain employs TRBV20-1 and TRBJ2-7; weak D call: TRBD1 (5 bases). CDR3 length equals 11 residues. V was pared by 5 bases and J by 7 bases, with 12 bases between. Germline assignment: CDR1 DFQATT and CDR2 SNEGSKA (reference sequence). In DNA, the CDR3 is TGCAGTGCTGACAGAGCTTTGGAGCAGTACTTC. This codes for CSADRALEQYF.